This TCR beta chain was found in a study of blood T cell repertoires in COVID-19. Study context: Researchers got acute and convalescent COVID-19 samples from the United States, Italy and Spain. PBMCs, B-cell-depleted T cells, or T cells were the source of the cDNA or gDNA that made up the material.

In germline, CDR1 is SGHRS, CDR2 YFSETQ. This CDR3 spans 16 amino acids. The V end lost 2 bases, the J end lost 4 bases, and 15 bases lay between the germline ends. Libraries were prepared by immunoSEQ multiplex PCR; TCRdb keeps only in-frame clonotypes and omits some of them. The table records about 74,000 clones, roughly 90% of them present only once. This sequence was found in a human donor in a cohort sampled during active COVID-19. The sequenced material came from peripheral blood. The chain is built from TRBV5-1 and TRBJ2-2; possibly TRBD2 for D (6 bases). This chain's CDR3 is CASSLGVGGSTGELFF. CDR3 nucleotide sequence: TGCGCCAGCAGCTTAGGCGTCGGGGGAAGCACCGGGGAGCTGTTTTTT.